The clone carrying this TCR beta chain occurred many times. Antigen unknown. This specimen comes from a study of T cell repertoires in cytomegalovirus infection. TCRdb used MiXCR to reprocess the reads, holding one entry per CDR3 protein. The sample lists roughly 700,000 distinct CDR3 sequences, around 31% occurring once. V gave up 6 bases and J gave up 6 bases, with 22 bases separating them. CDR3 length: 16 residues. Per the germline V gene, CDR1 is SGHVS and CDR2 is FQNEAQ. The receptor was derived from a human donor in good health (CMV status not recorded). Some clones in this sample may be carry-over from other donors' samples. The gene calls are TRBV7-8 and TRBJ2-3; either TRBD1 or TRBD2 may supply D (6 bases each). Sequenced material: cultured PBMCs, taken from culture after CMV antigen stimulation. The CDR3 coding sequence is TGTGCCAGCAGTTCTGCTTATCGGGAAGGGGGGGATACGCAGTATTTT. Its protein product is CASSSAYREGGDTQYF.